These T cell receptor beta chains were read from a single sample in a study of beta chain features in type 1 diabetes. This table comes from immunoSEQ multiplex PCR, and its TCRdb copy is limited to in-frame clones, with some not included. The data contain 100,000 to 150,000 clones, about 18% of them singletons. Input material: central memory CD4+ T cells from blood. The origin of the receptors is a man between 18 and 29 years old with type 1 diabetes. The conserved cysteine and the conserved F or W are not part of the CDR3 here. Each record gives: CDR3 length, V gene, clone size, CDR3 protein. Size tells how often a clone was seen (once, few, many) or the class of an expanded clone, and some rows leave it out.

cdr3_length: 11; v_call: TRBV25-1; clone_size: few; cdr3_aa: ASRDRDQETQY
cdr3_length: 12; v_call: TRBV5-1; clone_size: many; cdr3_aa: ASSLIWGKETQY
cdr3_length: 9; v_call: TRBV7-2; clone_size: few; cdr3_aa: ASPGRAEAF
cdr3_length: 11; v_call: TRBV9; clone_size: -; cdr3_aa: ASSVDSTGELF
cdr3_length: 12; v_call: TRBV9; clone_size: few; cdr3_aa: ASKVSGTTGELF
cdr3_length: 13; v_call: TRBV4-1; clone_size: -; cdr3_aa: ASSRQRDDLGEQF
cdr3_length: 12; v_call: TRBV5-1; clone_size: few; cdr3_aa: ASSSRGNQETQY
cdr3_length: 13; v_call: TRBV5-1; clone_size: -; cdr3_aa: ASSTGDGNSYEQY
cdr3_length: 13; v_call: TRBV7-2; clone_size: few; cdr3_aa: ASKGARGGWETQY
cdr3_length: 12; v_call: TRBV7-8; clone_size: few; cdr3_aa: ASSYGQGSGEQY
cdr3_length: 15; v_call: TRBV7-8; clone_size: -; cdr3_aa: ASSLALDGGARETQY
cdr3_length: 13; v_call: TRBV19; clone_size: -; cdr3_aa: ASSIAGTGAYEQY
cdr3_length: 13; v_call: TRBV5-6; clone_size: once; cdr3_aa: ASSLERYSNQPQH
cdr3_length: 13; v_call: TRBV9; clone_size: few; cdr3_aa: ASSAGLAQYNEQF
cdr3_length: 12; v_call: TRBV29-1; clone_size: -; cdr3_aa: SVSARTGGYEQY
cdr3_length: 8; v_call: TRBV2; clone_size: -; cdr3_aa: ASRVVEQF
cdr3_length: 12; v_call: TRBV30; clone_size: -; cdr3_aa: AWSVQGGDYEQY
cdr3_length: 11; v_call: TRBV5-4; clone_size: few; cdr3_aa: ASSNAGENEQF
cdr3_length: 14; v_call: TRBV14; clone_size: -; cdr3_aa: ASSQIASGHHYEQY
cdr3_length: 10; v_call: TRBV7-2; clone_size: -; cdr3_aa: ASSLPRQEAF
cdr3_length: 14; v_call: TRBV7-9; clone_size: -; cdr3_aa: ASSLGLAGPTDTQY
cdr3_length: 14; v_call: TRBV5-1; clone_size: few; cdr3_aa: ASSPDGQGFVAEAF
cdr3_length: 8; v_call: TRBV19; clone_size: -; cdr3_aa: ASSRGGYT
cdr3_length: 12; v_call: TRBV7-2; clone_size: few; cdr3_aa: ASSSLRTSYEQY
cdr3_length: 9; v_call: TRBV10-2; clone_size: few; cdr3_aa: ASSDGYEQY
cdr3_length: 13; v_call: TRBV7-2; clone_size: many; cdr3_aa: ASSLQLASYNEQF
cdr3_length: 12; v_call: TRBV5-4; clone_size: -; cdr3_aa: ASSLSGRGNIQY
cdr3_length: 13; v_call: TRBV7-9; clone_size: -; cdr3_aa: ASSPGQSYLDTQY
cdr3_length: 14; v_call: TRBV4-2; clone_size: few; cdr3_aa: ASSQGNGQAYNEQF
cdr3_length: 11; v_call: TRBV10-2; clone_size: -; cdr3_aa: ASSEGQGYGYT
cdr3_length: 11; v_call: TRBV27; clone_size: once; cdr3_aa: ASSTEGRDEQF
cdr3_length: 12; v_call: TRBV12-5; clone_size: few; cdr3_aa: ASRPGRVNSPLH
cdr3_length: 13; v_call: TRBV2; clone_size: -; cdr3_aa: ASSPSSVAKNIQY
cdr3_length: 11; v_call: TRBV30; clone_size: few; cdr3_aa: AWTGYTNYGYT
cdr3_length: 12; v_call: TRBV7-2; clone_size: -; cdr3_aa: ASSATGGYNEQF
cdr3_length: 11; v_call: TRBV9; clone_size: few; cdr3_aa: ATSRGGSDTQY
cdr3_length: 12; v_call: TRBV6-5; clone_size: few; cdr3_aa: ASRDRDRYNEQF
cdr3_length: 13; v_call: TRBV5-1; clone_size: -; cdr3_aa: ASSLVQETGYEQY
cdr3_length: 14; v_call: TRBV6-5; clone_size: few; cdr3_aa: ASSWLAGGSTDTQY
cdr3_length: 15; v_call: TRBV11-3; clone_size: few; cdr3_aa: ASSPGLAGGVQETQY
cdr3_length: 13; v_call: TRBV19; clone_size: few; cdr3_aa: ASSMALAGQETQY